This T cell receptor (beta chain) is drawn from a study of radiation and T cells in renal cell carcinoma. Trimming removed 7 bases at V and 2 bases at J, with 6 bases between. The CDR3 has 12 amino acids. In germline, CDR1 is MNHNY, CDR2 SVGAGI (reference sequence). The time point here: blood 4 weeks post-SBRT, at nephrectomy. Stated treatment: 15 Gy SBRT to primary tumor, nephrectomy 4 weeks later. Nephrectomy followed 15 Gy stereotactic body radiation by 4 weeks. The assay was immunoSEQ multiplex PCR, and TCRdb's table has in-frame clones only and misses some. The table lists approximately 40,000 clones, around four fifths of them singletons. This clone was seen a few times.

Sample: blood, taken from a patient whose treatment included radiotherapy and nephrectomy. This chain uses TRBV6-6 with TRBJ1-5; no clear D gene. The receptor was derived from a woman in her 70s with renal cell carcinoma. CDR3 loop: CASTPGNQPQHF. As DNA, the CDR3 is TGTGCCAGCACCCCAGGCAATCAGCCCCAGCATTTT.